This T cell receptor (beta chain) originates from a study of blood T cell repertoires in COVID-19. Turning to the study itself: The samples span acute and convalescent COVID-19 from the United States, Italy and Spain. The cDNA or gDNA used as material had been derived from T cells, B-cell-depleted T cells, or PBMCs.

Germline CDR1 and CDR2: MDHEN and SYDVKM. V lost 8 bases and J lost 3, with 10 bases in between. The CDR3 covers 13 residues. Clones were sequenced by immunoSEQ multiplex PCR, and TCRdb holds only the in-frame ones, with some missing. Among some 46,000 clones listed, approximately 85% were seen once. This sequence was found in a man aged 55 to 70 with acute or convalescent COVID-19. The chain couples TRBV28 to TRBJ1-4; TRBD1 might be the D (6 bases). The sequenced sample was peripheral blood. The CDR3 loop is CASLDRANEKLFF. CDR3 DNA: TGTGCCAGCCTGGACAGAGCTAATGAAAAACTGTTTTTT. Full variable domain (remainder filled in from reference TRBV28 and TRBJ1-4): DVKVTQSSRYLVKRTGEKVFLECVQDMDHENMFWYRQDPGLGLRLIYFSYDVKMKEKGDIPEGYSVSREKKERFSLILESASTNQTSMYLCASLDRANEKLFFGSGTQLSVL.